These 12 T cell receptor beta chains came from one sample sequenced in a study of Graves' ophthalmopathy and Graves' hyperthyroidism (dated by TCRdb to the late 2010s). Instrument on record: Illumina HiSeq 2000. For repertoire sequencing, TCR beta CDR3 regions were amplified from RNA transcripts. HTBI primers and the Qiagen OneStep RT-PCR kit were used in a first-round RT-PCR, which was followed by a second-round multiplex PCR, size selection and purification. TCRdb trimmed the raw reads at Q25, called clones with MiXCR and kept productive beta chains. Rows with one shared CDR3 protein collapse into an entry with the most common genes and DNA. For this sample there are under 350,000 distinct CDR3 sequences; 15% to 20% appear just once. The ten largest clones take up 9% to 15% of the sample. Sequencing input: peripheral blood. These receptors all come from an adult man with Graves' ophthalmopathy.

This clonotype appeared a few times. J is TRBJ2-5 and V is TRBV3-1; 11 bases align to TRBD1. J lost 5 bases, V lost 2 bases, and 13 bases had no gene match. The CDR3 covers 18 residues. Germline V CDR1 and CDR2: LGHDT, YNNKEL (reference sequence). Written as DNA, the CDR3 is TGTGCCAGCAGCCAAAATGAGGTGGGACAGGGGGTATTTGAGACCCAGTACTTC. This translates into CASSQNEVGQGVFETQYF.

This clonotype has at least ten counts. V and J are TRBV29-1 and TRBJ2-6, with D tentatively TRBD1 (5 bases). Germline V gene data show CDR1 as SQVTM and CDR2 as ANQGSEA. The V gene lost 7 bases and the J gene lost 4 bases, with 11 bases spanning the gap. The CDR3 has 13 residues. DNA for the CDR3: TGCAGCGGCAGGGTCAAAGGGGCCAACGTCCTGACTTTC. Amino acid sequence: CSGRVKGANVLTF.

This clonotype was seen many times. The V gene is TRBV7-9, the J gene TRBJ1-6, with D unresolved. The germline V gene encodes CDR1 SEHNR and CDR2 FQNEAQ (reference sequence). This CDR3 comprises 15 residues. Trimming removed 4 bases at V and 5 bases at J, with 12 bases between. Here the CDR3 DNA reads TGTGCCAGCAGCTCCCCGGGCCCAAATAATTCACCCCTCCACTTT. It codes for CASSSPGPNNSPLHF. Together with reference TRBV7-9 and TRBJ1-6, the CDR3 gives the full variable domain: DTGVSQNPRHKITKRGQNVTFRCDPISEHNRLYWYRQTLGQGPEFLTYFQNEAQLEKSRLLSDRFSAERPKGSFSTLEIQRTEQGDSAMYLCASSSPGPNNSPLHFGNGTRLTVT.

This clonotype was counted a few times. A much more abundant neighbour one base away suggests this may be a read error. The chain combines TRBV19 with TRBJ1-1, with D uncertain. V was clipped by 7 bases and J by 10 bases, with 16 bases between them. The CDR3 consists of 12 residues. Germline-derived CDR1 and CDR2 are LNHDA and SQIVND (reference sequence). CDR3 region: CASTPRPGGAFF. As DNA, the CDR3 is TGTGCCAGTACCCCGCGTCCCGGCGGAGCTTTCTTT.

Many counts were recorded for this clonotype. The chain uses TRBV15 and TRBJ1-5; TRBD1 might be the D (5 bases). Germline loops: CDR1 LNHNV, CDR2 YYDKDF (reference sequence). V lost 3 bases to trimming and J lost 9 bases, with 21 bases between them. CDR3 length equals 16 residues. CDR3 bases: TGTGCCACCAGCAGGGTAGTGGGGGGTGGCAAAGCGCCCCAGCATTTT. Translated, it gives CATSRVVGGGKAPQHF.

J is TRBJ2-7 and V is TRBV12-3 or TRBV12-4, with TRBD2 matching 9 bases. CDR3 size: 16 residues. The J segment lost 3 bases and the V segment lost 6 bases, leaving 12 bases of the junction unmatched. The CDR3 spells CASRYETSGQGYEQYF. The CDR3 bases are TGTGCCAGCAGGTACGAGACTAGCGGCCAGGGCTACGAGCAGTACTTC.

This clonotype was seen at least ten times. The CDR3 DNA reads TGTGCCAGCAGTTTATCAAGCACCGGGGAGCTGTTTTTT. Amino acids: CASSLSSTGELFF. This chain joins TRBV12-3 or TRBV12-4 and TRBJ2-2; the D is unclear. The CDR3 has 13 residues. The V end lost 2 bases, the J end lost 4 bases, and 5 bases lay between the germline ends.

This chain connects TRBV4-3 to TRBJ2-7, with D tentatively TRBD1 (5 bases). Germline V gene lookup returns CDR1 LGHNA and CDR2 YSLEER. The CDR3 covers 14 residues. Trimming shortened V by 0 bases and J by 4 bases, and 10 bases separated the two germline ends. CDR3 amino acids: CASSQDQGWYEQYF. CDR3 nucleotide sequence: TGCGCCAGCAGCCAAGACCAGGGATGGTACGAGCAGTACTTC.

This clonotype was counted at least ten times. V gene TRBV7-2 combines with J gene TRBJ1-2; no clear D gene. Trimming shortened V by 0 bases and J by 8 bases, and 13 bases separated the two germline ends. Germline V gene sequence: CDR1 SGHTA, CDR2 FQGNSA. CDR3 length: 14 amino acids. The CDR3 sequence is CASSLAVPARGYTF. For the CDR3, the DNA is TGTGCCAGCAGCTTAGCTGTCCCAGCGAGGGGCTACACCTTC.

This clonotype has ten or more counts. V and J are TRBV6-5 and TRBJ2-7, with TRBD1 identical over 7 bases. CDR3 size: 15 residues. Per the germline V gene, CDR1 is MNHEY and CDR2 is SVGAGI. V lost 5 bases, J lost 2 bases, and 9 bases stayed unmatched. Written as DNA, the CDR3 is TGTGCCAGCAGTCACAGGGGTGAAGTCACCTACGAGCAGTACTTC. This translates into CASSHRGEVTYEQYF.

This clonotype was seen ten or more times. V gene TRBV4-1 combines with J gene TRBJ2-5; D could derive from TRBD1 or TRBD2 (5 bases each). CDR1 MGHRA and CDR2 YSYEKL come from the germline V gene. The CDR3 has 16 amino acids. V lost 0 bases and J 2 bases, leaving 13 bases between the germline ends. CDR3 residues: CASSQEPGPIQETQYF. The DNA of the CDR3 is TGCGCCAGCAGCCAAGAACCGGGACCAATACAAGAGACCCAGTACTTC.

This clonotype showed up many times. The chain is built from TRBV7-2 and TRBJ2-5; D uncertain. The V gene lost 6 bases and the J gene lost 4 bases, with 9 bases spanning the gap. Germline V gene sequence: CDR1 SGHTA, CDR2 FQGNSA. There are 12 residues in the CDR3. The CDR3 region is CASRESGETQYF. Here the CDR3 DNA reads TGTGCCAGCAGGGAATCGGGAGAGACCCAGTACTTC.